The 26 T cell receptor beta chains listed next were all sequenced from one sample in a study of circulating and synovial CD4+ cells in juvenile arthritis. The table came from immunoSEQ multiplex PCR; TCRdb's copy has only in-frame clones and leaves some out. The data hold approximately 3,500 clones, with about four fifths observed a single time. Sequencing was performed on CD4+ T cells from synovial fluid. The receptors were sampled from a human donor with juvenile idiopathic arthritis.

The chain is built from TRBV7-9 and TRBJ2-1, with 13 positions matching TRBD2. Trimming at V came to 1 base and at J to 15 bases, leaving 12 bases not matched to a gene. The germline V gene encodes CDR1 SEHNR and CDR2 FQNEAQ (reference sequence). The CDR3 is made up of 16 amino acids. The CDR3 bases are TGTGCCAGCAGCTTAGGGATGGGACTAGCGGGATCCGTAGGGTTCTTC. It translates to CASSLGMGLAGSVGFF.

This clone was seen once. The chain combines TRBV30 with TRBJ2-3; D is unclear. Looked up from germline, CDR1 is GTSNPN and CDR2 is SVGIG (reference sequence). Deletions cut 2 bases from V and 4 bases from J, with 4 bases between. This CDR3 has 11 residues. CDR3: CAWSSADTQYF. For the CDR3, the DNA is TGTGCCTGGAGTTCTGCAGATACGCAGTATTTT.

This clone appeared a few times. This chain joins TRBV10-3 and TRBJ2-3, with TRBD2 as a possible D gene (5 bases). Germline CDR1 ENHRY, CDR2 SYGVKD. This CDR3 is 16 amino acids long. Trimming took off 3 bases at V and 6 bases at J, with 19 bases between the two ends. The CDR3 bases are TGTGCCATCAGTGACCCGGGATTGGGTTCGTCGGATACGCAGTATTTT. As protein: CAISDPGLGSSDTQYF.

The V gene is TRBV7-6, the J gene TRBJ2-2; TRBD1 matches 9 bases. Germline assignment: CDR1 SGHVS and CDR2 FNYEAQ. Unmatched junction bases numbered 9, after V lost 1 base and J lost 6 bases. The CDR3 sequence is 17 residues long. The CDR3 reads CASSLVSGTGLAGELFF. CDR3 coding DNA: TGTGCCAGCAGCTTAGTATCCGGGACAGGGTTGGCCGGGGAGCTGTTTTTT.

The chain combines TRBV21-1 with TRBJ2-7; the tabulated D call, TRBD1, remains unverified against the DNA. TRBV21-1 is an annotated pseudogene. The length of the CDR3 is 17 residues. CDR3 DNA: TGTGCCAGCAGCAAAAAGGGTGCTGGGACAGGGTCCTACGAGCAGTACTTC. It specifies CASSKKGAGTGSYEQYF.

The chain recombines TRBV5-4 with TRBJ2-5, with TRBD2 identical over 13 bases. Trimming cost V 3 bases and J 3 bases; bases outside gene matches: 5. The germline CDR1 and CDR2 sequences are SGHNT and YYREEE (reference sequence). The CDR3 contains 16 residues. The CDR3 DNA reads TGTGCCAGCAGCTCCCAGGGACTAGCGGGGAAAGAGACCCAGTACTTC. This gives the protein CASSSQGLAGKETQYF.

The sample holds one count of this clone. V and J are TRBV5-1 and TRBJ1-1; no clear D. CDR1 SGHRS and CDR2 YFSETQ come from the germline V gene. Trimming cost V 7 bases and J 4 bases, with 14 bases left between them. CDR3 size: 13 residues. This CDR3 is CASGITRGTEAFF. CDR3 sequence (DNA): TGCGCCAGCGGGATCACCCGGGGCACTGAAGCTTTCTTT.

This clone has only a few counts. V gene TRBV2 combines with J gene TRBJ1-5, with TRBD1 matching over 8 bases. Germline CDR1 and CDR2: SNHLY and FYNNEI. The CDR3 extends over 13 amino acids. V dropped 10 bases and J dropped 4; count of bases not matched to a gene: 6. The CDR3 sequence is CATRQGLNQPQHF. CDR3 in DNA: TGTGCCACCCGACAGGGGCTTAATCAGCCCCAGCATTTT. The full variable domain, its missing parts supplied by reference TRBV2 and TRBJ1-5, is EPEVTQTPSHQVTQMGQEVILRCVPISNHLYFYWYRQILGQKVEFLVSFYNNEISEKSEIFDDQFSVERPDGSNFTLKIRSTKLEDSAMYFCATRQGLNQPQHFGDGTRLSIL.

This clone was counted once. The J gene is TRBJ1-1, the V gene TRBV28; D is ambiguous. V dropped 3 bases and J dropped 5 bases, with 16 bases sitting between them. The CDR3 covers 15 residues. Germline V lookup: CDR1 MDHEN, CDR2 SYDVKM. The CDR3 sequence: CASSFSLGGNTEAFF. DNA of the CDR3: TGTGCCAGCAGTTTCTCGTTGGGCGGGAATACTGAAGCTTTCTTT.

The chain uses TRBV6-5 and TRBJ1-1; D remains unclear. Looked up from germline, CDR1 is MNHEY and CDR2 is SVGAGI. Trimming removed 4 bases from V and 5 bases from J, with 14 bases in between. The CDR3 is 14 amino acids. The CDR3 sequence is CASSSPEGRTEAFF. Here the CDR3 DNA reads TGTGCCAGCAGTTCCCCGGAGGGAAGGACTGAAGCTTTCTTT.

The V call is TRBV18, the J call TRBJ2-1; 7 bases are shared with TRBD2. Unmatched junction bases numbered 10, after V lost 3 bases and J lost 2 bases. CDR1 and CDR2 (germline): KGHSH, LQKENI. The CDR3 runs 17 residues. The CDR3 coding sequence is TGTGCCAGCTCACCCTTGGCCCCCGGGGGGACCTACAATGAGCAGTTCTTC. Its protein product is CASSPLAPGGTYNEQFF. Variable domain in full (rest from reference TRBV18 and TRBJ2-1): NAGVMQNPRHLVRRRGQEARLRCSPMKGHSHVYWYRQLPEEGLKFMVYLQKENIIDESGMPKERFSAEFPKEGPSILRIQQVVRGDSAAYFCASSPLAPGGTYNEQFFGPGTRLTVL.

This CDR3 is CASSQERLAGRTGELFF. For the CDR3, the DNA is TGCGCCAGCAGCCAAGAACGTCTAGCGGGGCGCACCGGGGAGCTGTTTTTT. The rearrangement links TRBV4-3 to TRBJ2-2, with TRBD2 identical over 9 bases. V trimming: 0 bases; J trimming: 4 bases; junction bases outside the gene matches: 6. CDR3 size: 17 residues. Germline loops: CDR1 LGHNA, CDR2 YSLEER.

The sample holds a few counts of this clone. The V call is TRBV6-6, the J call TRBJ2-7; the match to TRBD2 covers 11 bases. The CDR3 is made up of 15 amino acids. Trimming took 4 bases from V and 2 from J; bases not matched to a gene: 4. Germline V gene data show CDR1 as MNHNY and CDR2 as SVGAGI (reference sequence). The CDR3 DNA is TGTGCCAGCAGTTCCCCGGGACTAGCGGCCTACGAGCAGTACTTC. It is translated as CASSSPGLAAYEQYF.

In its sample, this clone was seen once. The genes are TRBV15 and TRBJ1-1, with D hard to call. There are 13 residues in the CDR3. The V end lost 4 bases, the J end lost 11 bases, and 17 bases lay between the germline ends. CDR1 LNHNV and CDR2 YYDKDF come from the germline V gene (reference sequence). As DNA, the CDR3 is TGTGCCACCAGCACCCCGTTGAGTTTGAGGGCTTTCTTT. It specifies CATSTPLSLRAFF.

The rearrangement uses TRBV18 and TRBJ1-2, with D uncertain. The germline V gene has CDR1 KGHSH and CDR2 LQKENI. With 2 bases removed from V and 7 bases from J, the gap between germline ends came to 26 bases. The CDR3 runs to 18 residues. The CDR3 nucleotides read TGTGCCAGCTCACCAAAAAACCCAGAGCGGGTTATGACTTCTGGCTACACCTTC. Its translation: CASSPKNPERVMTSGYTF.

On this clone itself: Other DNA sequences from this sample encode an identical CDR3 as well. CDR3 sequence: CSARSGSPLHF. CDR3 coding DNA: TGCAGTGCACGATCGGGGTCACCCCTCCACTTT. V gene TRBV20-1 combines with J gene TRBJ1-6; D gene ambiguous. This CDR3 spans 11 amino acids. V was shortened by 6 bases and J by 10 bases, with 10 bases between the two germline ends. The germline gives CDR1 DFQATT, CDR2 SNEGSKA (reference sequence).

J is TRBJ2-1 and V is TRBV7-2; 8 bases map to TRBD2. V shed 3 bases, J shed 10 bases, and the junction held 11 bases outside the gene matches. Germline-derived CDR1 and CDR2 are SGHTA and FQGNSA. This CDR3 is 15 amino acids long. The CDR3 is CASSFILSGGKEQFF. The CDR3 DNA is TGTGCCAGCAGCTTTATCCTGAGCGGGGGAAAAGAGCAGTTCTTC.

The CDR3 loop reads CASSLAGGGARDTQYF. In DNA form, the CDR3 reads TGTGCCAGCAGCTTAGCCGGTGGGGGGGCCCGGGATACGCAGTATTTT. V is TRBV7-3 and J is TRBJ2-3, with a weak D call TRBD2 (7 bases). From germline, CDR1 is SGHTA and CDR2 FQGTGA. Trimming pared 2 bases from V and 6 bases from J, leaving 18 bases between. The CDR3 is 16 residues long.

This rearrangement joins TRBV30 to TRBJ2-3; weak D call: TRBD2 (6 bases). Deletions cut 1 base from V and 3 bases from J, with 14 bases between. The CDR3 is 15 amino acids. CDR1 and CDR2 from the germline V gene are GTSNPN and SVGIG (reference sequence). This CDR3 reads CAWSGGGLGTDTQYF. Here the CDR3 DNA reads TGTGCCTGGAGTGGGGGAGGTTTGGGTACAGATACGCAGTATTTT.

V usage is TRBV29-1 and J usage is TRBJ2-3; 11 positions agree with TRBD2. The J segment lost 4 bases and the V segment lost 3 bases, leaving 3 bases of the junction unmatched. Germline values: CDR1 SQVTM, CDR2 ANQGSEA. The CDR3 extends over 14 amino acids. CDR3 amino acids: CSVDGTSGSDTQYF. The CDR3 DNA follows: TGCAGCGTTGACGGGACTAGCGGTTCAGATACGCAGTATTTT.

The chain couples TRBV2 to TRBJ1-2; D may be TRBD1 (5 bases). This CDR3 comprises 14 residues. The V and J ends lost 3 bases and 8 bases respectively, with 16 bases between them. Germline V gene lookup returns CDR1 SNHLY and CDR2 FYNNEI. In DNA form, the CDR3 reads TGTGCCAGCAGTGAGCTGGGACTCGGAATCGGCTACACCTTC. Translation gives CASSELGLGIGYTF.

This CDR3 reads CASSVSGGTQETQYF. In DNA form, the CDR3 reads TGTGCCAGCAGCGTTAGCGGGGGAACCCAAGAGACCCAGTACTTC. The chain combines TRBV7-3 with TRBJ2-5; 9 nucleotides match TRBD2. From germline, CDR1 is SGHTA and CDR2 FQGTGA. This CDR3 spans 15 amino acids. J was trimmed by 1 base and V by 5 bases; bases with no gene match: 5.

The chain recombines TRBV11-1 with TRBJ2-1, with 7 bases matching TRBD1. CDR1 and CDR2 (germline): SGHAT, FQDESV (reference sequence). The CDR3 totals 14 residues. Trimming cost V 0 bases and J 4 bases; bases outside gene matches: 0. This CDR3 reads CASSLAGQYNEQFF. The CDR3 DNA follows: TGTGCCAGCAGCTTAGCGGGACAGTACAATGAGCAGTTCTTC.

This clone was detected only once. The chain recombines TRBV29-1 with TRBJ1-2; no reliable D call. Germline assignment: CDR1 SQVTM and CDR2 ANQGSEA. V was trimmed by 5 bases and J by 4 bases, leaving 8 bases between them. The CDR3 consists of 11 residues. In DNA form, the CDR3 reads TGCAGCGTTCTCGAGGTCTATGGCTACACCTTC. This gives the protein CSVLEVYGYTF.

V is TRBV7-9 and J is TRBJ2-3; possibly TRBD2 for D (5 bases). Between the trimmed V and J ends, which lost 7 bases and 2 bases, there was a span of 7 bases. The germline V gene encodes CDR1 SEHNR and CDR2 FQNEAQ (reference sequence). This CDR3 contains 12 residues. This CDR3 is CASNRDTDTQYF. The CDR3 region has the DNA TGTGCCAGCAATCGGGACACAGATACGCAGTATTTT.

This chain uses TRBV27 with TRBJ1-2, with D perhaps TRBD1 (5 bases). The germline gives CDR1 MNHEY, CDR2 SMNVEV (reference sequence). The CDR3 is 15 residues long. The V end lost 6 bases, the J end lost 2 bases, and 16 bases lay between the germline ends. The CDR3 sequence: CASRAGPGVNYGYTF. As DNA, the CDR3 is TGTGCCAGCAGGGCAGGGCCCGGAGTGAACTATGGCTACACCTTC.